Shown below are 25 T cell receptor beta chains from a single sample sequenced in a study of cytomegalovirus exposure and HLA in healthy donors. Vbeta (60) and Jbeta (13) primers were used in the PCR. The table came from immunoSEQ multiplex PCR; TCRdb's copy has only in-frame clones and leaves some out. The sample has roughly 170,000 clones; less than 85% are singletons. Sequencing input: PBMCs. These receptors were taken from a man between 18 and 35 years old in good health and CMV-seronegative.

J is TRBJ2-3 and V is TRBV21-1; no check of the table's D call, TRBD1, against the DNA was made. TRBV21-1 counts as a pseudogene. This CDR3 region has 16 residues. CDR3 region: CASSKAGRGGTDTQYF. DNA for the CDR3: TGTGCCAGCAGCAAAGCGGGCAGGGGAGGCACAGATACGCAGTATTTT.

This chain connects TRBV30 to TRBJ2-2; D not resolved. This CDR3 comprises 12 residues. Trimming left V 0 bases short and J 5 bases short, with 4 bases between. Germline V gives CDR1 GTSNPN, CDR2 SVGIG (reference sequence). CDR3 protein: CAWSVPTGELFF. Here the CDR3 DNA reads TGTGCCTGGAGTGTCCCGACCGGGGAGCTGTTTTTT. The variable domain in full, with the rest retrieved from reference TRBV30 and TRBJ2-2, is SQTIHQWPATLVQPVGSPLSLECTVEGTSNPNLYWYRQAAGRGLQLLFYSVGIGQISSEVPQNLSASRPQDRQFILSSKKLLLSDSGFYLCAWSVPTGELFFGEGSRLTVL.

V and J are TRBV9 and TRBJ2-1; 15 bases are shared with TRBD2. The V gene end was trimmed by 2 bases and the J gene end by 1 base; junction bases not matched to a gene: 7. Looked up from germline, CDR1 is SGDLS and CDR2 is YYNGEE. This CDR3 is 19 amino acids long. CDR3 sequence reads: CASSVRGLAGGDSYNEQFF. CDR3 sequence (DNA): TGTGCCAGCAGCGTTCGCGGACTAGCGGGAGGGGATTCCTACAATGAGCAGTTCTTC.

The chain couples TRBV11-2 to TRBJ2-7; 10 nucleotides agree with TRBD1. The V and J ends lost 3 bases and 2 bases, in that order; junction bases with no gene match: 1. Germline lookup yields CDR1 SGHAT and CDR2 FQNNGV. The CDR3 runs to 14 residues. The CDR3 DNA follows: TGTGCCAGCAGCTTTGGGACAGGGGCCTACGAGCAGTACTTC. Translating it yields CASSFGTGAYEQYF.

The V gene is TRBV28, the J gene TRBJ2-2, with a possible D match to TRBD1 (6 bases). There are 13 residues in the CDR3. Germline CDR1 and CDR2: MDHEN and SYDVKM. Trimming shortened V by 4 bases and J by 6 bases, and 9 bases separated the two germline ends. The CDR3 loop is CASSSSGAGELFF. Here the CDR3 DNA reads TGTGCCAGCAGTTCCTCAGGGGCCGGGGAGCTGTTTTTT.

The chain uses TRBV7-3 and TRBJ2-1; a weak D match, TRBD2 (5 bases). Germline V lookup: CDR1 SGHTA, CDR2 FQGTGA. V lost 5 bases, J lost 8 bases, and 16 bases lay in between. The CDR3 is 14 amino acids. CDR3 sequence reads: CASSRRRLSDEQFF. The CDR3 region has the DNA TGTGCCAGCAGCAGACGGAGGCTCAGCGATGAGCAGTTCTTC.

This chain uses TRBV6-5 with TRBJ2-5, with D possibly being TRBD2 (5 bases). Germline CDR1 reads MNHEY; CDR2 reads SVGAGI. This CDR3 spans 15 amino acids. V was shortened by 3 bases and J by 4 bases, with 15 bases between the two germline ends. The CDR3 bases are TGTGCCAGCAGTTATAGCCCGGGGTTGGGAGAGACCCAGTACTTC. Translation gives CASSYSPGLGETQYF.

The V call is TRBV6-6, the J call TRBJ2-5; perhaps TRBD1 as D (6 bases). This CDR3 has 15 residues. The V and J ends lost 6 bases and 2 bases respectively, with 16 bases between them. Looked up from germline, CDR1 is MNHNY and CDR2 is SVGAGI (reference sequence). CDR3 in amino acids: CASRPRQALQETQYF. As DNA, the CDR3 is TGTGCCAGCAGACCCAGACAGGCTCTACAAGAGACCCAGTACTTC.

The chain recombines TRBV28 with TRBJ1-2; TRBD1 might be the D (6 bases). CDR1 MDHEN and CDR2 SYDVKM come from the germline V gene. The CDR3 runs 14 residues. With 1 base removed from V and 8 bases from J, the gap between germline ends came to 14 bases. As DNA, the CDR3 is TGTGCCAGCAGTTTATTTTCGGGGGGGCTGGGCTACACCTTC. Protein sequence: CASSLFSGGLGYTF.

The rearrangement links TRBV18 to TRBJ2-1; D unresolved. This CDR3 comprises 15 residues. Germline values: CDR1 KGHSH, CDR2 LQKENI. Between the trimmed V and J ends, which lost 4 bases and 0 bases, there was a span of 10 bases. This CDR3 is CASSLTLPSYNEQFF. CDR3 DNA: TGTGCCAGCTCACTGACTTTGCCCTCCTACAATGAGCAGTTCTTC.

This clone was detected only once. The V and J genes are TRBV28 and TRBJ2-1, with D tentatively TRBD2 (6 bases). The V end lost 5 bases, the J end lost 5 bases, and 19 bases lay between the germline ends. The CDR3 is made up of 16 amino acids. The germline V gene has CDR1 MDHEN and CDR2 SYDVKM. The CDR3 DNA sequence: TGTGCCAGCAGTCCCGAGCGGGCAGGGTGGAACAATGAGCAGTTCTTC. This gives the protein CASSPERAGWNNEQFF.

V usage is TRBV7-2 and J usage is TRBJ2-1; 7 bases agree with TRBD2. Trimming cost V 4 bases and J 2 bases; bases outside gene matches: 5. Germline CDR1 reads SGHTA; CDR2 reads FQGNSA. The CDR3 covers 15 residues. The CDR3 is CASSSLAPPYNEQFF. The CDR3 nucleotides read TGTGCCAGCAGCTCACTAGCGCCACCCTACAATGAGCAGTTCTTC.

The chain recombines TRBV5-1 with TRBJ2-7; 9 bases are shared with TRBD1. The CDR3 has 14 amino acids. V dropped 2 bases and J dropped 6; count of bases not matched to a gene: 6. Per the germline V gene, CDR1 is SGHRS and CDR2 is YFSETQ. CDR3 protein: CASSLVGTGSEQYF. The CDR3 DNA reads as TGCGCCAGCAGCTTAGTCGGGACAGGGTCCGAGCAGTACTTC.

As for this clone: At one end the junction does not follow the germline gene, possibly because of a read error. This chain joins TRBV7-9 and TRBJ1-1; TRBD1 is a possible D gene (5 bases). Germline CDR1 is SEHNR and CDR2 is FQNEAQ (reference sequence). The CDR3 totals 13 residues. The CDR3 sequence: CSSRQLMNTEAFF. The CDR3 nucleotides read TGTTCCAGCAGACAGCTCATGAACACTGAAGCTTTCTTT.

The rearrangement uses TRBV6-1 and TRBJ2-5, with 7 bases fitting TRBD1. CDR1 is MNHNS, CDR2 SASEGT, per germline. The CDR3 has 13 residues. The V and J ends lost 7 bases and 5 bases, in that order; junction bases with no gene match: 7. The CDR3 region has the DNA TGTGCCAGCACCTTGACAGGGTGGGAGACCCAGTACTTC. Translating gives CASTLTGWETQYF.

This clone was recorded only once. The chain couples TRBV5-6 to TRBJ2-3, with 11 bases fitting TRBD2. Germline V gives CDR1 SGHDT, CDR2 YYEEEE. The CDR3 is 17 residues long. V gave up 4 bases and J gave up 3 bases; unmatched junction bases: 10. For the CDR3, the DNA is TGTGCCAGCAGCGGGGAGACTAGCGGGGTAGGAACAGATACGCAGTATTTT. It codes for CASSGETSGVGTDTQYF.

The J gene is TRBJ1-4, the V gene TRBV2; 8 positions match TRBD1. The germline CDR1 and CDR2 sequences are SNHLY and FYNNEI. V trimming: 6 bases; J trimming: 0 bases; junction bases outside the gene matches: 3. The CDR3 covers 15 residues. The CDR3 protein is CASRDRAATNEKLFF. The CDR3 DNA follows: TGTGCCAGCAGGGACAGGGCCGCAACTAATGAAAAACTGTTTTTT.

CDR3 protein: CASSPPSFRVETQYF. The CDR3 region has the DNA TGTGCCAGCTCACCACCCTCATTCAGGGTCGAGACCCAGTACTTC. This chain joins TRBV18 and TRBJ2-5; TRBD1 might be the D (5 bases). The CDR3 contains 15 residues. Germline lookup yields CDR1 KGHSH and CDR2 LQKENI. The V end lost 0 bases, the J end lost 5 bases, and 13 bases lay between the germline ends.

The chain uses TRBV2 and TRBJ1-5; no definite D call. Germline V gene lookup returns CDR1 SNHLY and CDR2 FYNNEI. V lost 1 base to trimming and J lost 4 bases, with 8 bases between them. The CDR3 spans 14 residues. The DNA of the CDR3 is TGTGCCAGCAGTGAAGTGGAGGGAAATCAGCCCCAGCATTTT. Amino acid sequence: CASSEVEGNQPQHF.

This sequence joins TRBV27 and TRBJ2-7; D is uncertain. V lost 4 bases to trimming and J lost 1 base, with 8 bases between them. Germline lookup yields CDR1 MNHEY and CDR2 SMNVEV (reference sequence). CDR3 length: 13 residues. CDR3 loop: CASSWQQSYEQYF. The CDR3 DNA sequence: TGTGCCAGCAGTTGGCAACAATCCTACGAGCAGTACTTC.

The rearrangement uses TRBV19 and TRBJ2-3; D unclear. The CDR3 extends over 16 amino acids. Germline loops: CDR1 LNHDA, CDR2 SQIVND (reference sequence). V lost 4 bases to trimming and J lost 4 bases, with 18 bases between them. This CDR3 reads CASSTVSSILADTQYF. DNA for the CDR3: TGTGCCAGTAGTACCGTCAGTAGCATCCTGGCAGATACGCAGTATTTT.

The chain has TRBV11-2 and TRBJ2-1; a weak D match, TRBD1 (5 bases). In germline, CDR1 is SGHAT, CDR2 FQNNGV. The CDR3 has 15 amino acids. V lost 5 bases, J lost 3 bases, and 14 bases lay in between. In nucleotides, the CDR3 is TGTGCCAGCAGCAGCATCAAGGGGTTCTACAATGAGCAGTTCTTC. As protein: CASSSIKGFYNEQFF. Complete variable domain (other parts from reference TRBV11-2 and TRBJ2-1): EAGVAQSPRYKIIEKRQSVAFWCNPISGHATLYWYQQILGQGPKLLIQFQNNGVVDDSQLPKDRFSAERLKGVDSTLKIQPAKLEDSAVYLCASSSIKGFYNEQFFGPGTRLTVL.

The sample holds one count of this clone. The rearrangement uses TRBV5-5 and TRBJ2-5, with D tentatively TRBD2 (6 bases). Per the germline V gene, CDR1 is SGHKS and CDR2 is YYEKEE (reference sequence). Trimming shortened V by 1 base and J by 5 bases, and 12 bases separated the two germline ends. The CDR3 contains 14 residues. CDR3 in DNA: TGTGCCAGCAGCTTGATTGGAGGGGAGGAGACCCAGTACTTC. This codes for CASSLIGGEETQYF.

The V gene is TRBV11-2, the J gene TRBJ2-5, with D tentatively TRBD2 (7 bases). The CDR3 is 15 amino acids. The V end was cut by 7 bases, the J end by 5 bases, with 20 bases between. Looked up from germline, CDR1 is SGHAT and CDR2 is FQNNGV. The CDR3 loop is CASTNSGGPGETQYF. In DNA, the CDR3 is TGTGCCAGCACCAATTCCGGGGGGCCGGGTGAGACCCAGTACTTC.

The CDR3 sequence is CASSASGGGSTDTQYF. CDR3 DNA sequence: TGTGCCAGCAGCGCTAGCGGGGGGGGCTCCACAGATACGCAGTATTTT. The rearrangement joins TRBV7-6 to TRBJ2-3, with TRBD2 matching 12 bases. The germline CDR1 and CDR2 sequences are SGHVS and FNYEAQ. The junction had 5 bases not matched to a gene; V was cut back by 5 bases and J by 2 bases. The CDR3 runs 16 residues.